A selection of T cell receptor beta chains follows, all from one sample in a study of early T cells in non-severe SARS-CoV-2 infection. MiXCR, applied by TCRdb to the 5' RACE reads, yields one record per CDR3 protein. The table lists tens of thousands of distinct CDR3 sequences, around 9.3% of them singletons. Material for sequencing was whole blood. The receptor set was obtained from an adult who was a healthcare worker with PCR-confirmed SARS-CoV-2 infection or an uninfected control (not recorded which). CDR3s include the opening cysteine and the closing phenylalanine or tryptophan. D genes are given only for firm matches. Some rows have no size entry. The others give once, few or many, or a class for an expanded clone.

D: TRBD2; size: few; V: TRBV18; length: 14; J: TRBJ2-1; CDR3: CASSPPRTRVEQFF; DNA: TGTGCCAGCTCACCACCTCGGACTAGGGTTGAGCAGTTCTTC
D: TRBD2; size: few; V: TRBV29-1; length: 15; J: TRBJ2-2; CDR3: CSVGVAGGGSGELFF; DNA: TGCAGCGTTGGAGTAGCGGGAGGGGGTTCCGGGGAGCTGTTTTTT
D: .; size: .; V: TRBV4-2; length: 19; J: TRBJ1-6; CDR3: CASSQDLGLPSSYNSPLHF; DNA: TGTGCCAGCAGCCAAGATCTTGGGCTGCCGAGCTCCTATAATTCACCCCTCCACTTT
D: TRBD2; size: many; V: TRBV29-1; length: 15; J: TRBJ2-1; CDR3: CSVPGLAGAYNEQFF; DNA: TGCAGCGTTCCCGGACTAGCGGGAGCATACAATGAGCAGTTCTTC
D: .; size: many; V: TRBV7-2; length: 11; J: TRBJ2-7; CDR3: CASSSYYEQYF; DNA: TGTGCCAGCAGCTCTTACTACGAGCAGTACTTC
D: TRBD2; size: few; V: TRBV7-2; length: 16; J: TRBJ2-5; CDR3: CASSPPGLAGWETQYF; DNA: TGTGCCAGCAGCCCGCCGGGACTAGCGGGGTGGGAGACCCAGTACTTC
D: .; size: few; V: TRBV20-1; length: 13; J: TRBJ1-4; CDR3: CSARNPDREKLFF; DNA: TGCAGTGCTCGCAACCCCGACCGGGAAAAACTGTTTTTT
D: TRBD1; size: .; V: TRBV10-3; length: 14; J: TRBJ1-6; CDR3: CAISRTGTNSPLHF; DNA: TGTGCCATCAGCCGGACAGGAACAAATTCACCCCTCCACTTT
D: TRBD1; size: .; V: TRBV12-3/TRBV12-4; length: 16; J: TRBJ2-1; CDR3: CASRDYRGPIYNEQFF; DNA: TGTGCCAGCAGAGACTACAGGGGGCCGATCTACAATGAGCAGTTCTTC
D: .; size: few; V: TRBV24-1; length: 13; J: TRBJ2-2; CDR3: CATSETGIGELFF; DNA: TGTGCCACCAGTGAAACAGGGATCGGGGAGCTGTTTTTT
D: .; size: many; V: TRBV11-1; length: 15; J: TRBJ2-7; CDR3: CASSLGGQFNYEQYF; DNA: TGTGCCAGCAGCTTAGGAGGGCAGTTCAACTACGAGCAGTACTTC
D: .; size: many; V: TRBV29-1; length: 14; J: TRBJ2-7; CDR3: CSVEEETAPYEQYF; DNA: TGCAGCGTTGAAGAGGAGACAGCACCCTACGAGCAGTACTTC
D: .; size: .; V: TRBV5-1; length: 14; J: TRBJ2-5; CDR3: CASSSNLYQETQYF; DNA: TGCGCCAGCAGCTCAAACCTATACCAAGAGACCCAGTACTTC
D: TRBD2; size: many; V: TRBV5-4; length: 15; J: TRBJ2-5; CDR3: CASRLGLAGEETQYF; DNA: TGTGCCAGCAGGTTGGGACTAGCGGGAGAAGAGACCCAGTACTTC
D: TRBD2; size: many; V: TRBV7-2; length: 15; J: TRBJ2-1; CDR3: CASSLGGSGGSEQFF; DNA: TGTGCCAGCAGCTTAGGCGGGAGCGGGGGTTCCGAACAGTTCTTC
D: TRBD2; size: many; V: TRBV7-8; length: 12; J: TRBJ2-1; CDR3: CASSPEREWQFF; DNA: TGTGCCAGCAGCCCCGAGCGGGAATGGCAGTTCTTC
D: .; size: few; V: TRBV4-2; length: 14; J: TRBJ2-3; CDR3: CASSQGGDTDTQYF; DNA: TGTGCCAGCAGCCAGGGCGGGGACACAGATACGCAGTATTTT
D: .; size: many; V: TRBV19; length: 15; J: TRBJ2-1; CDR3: CASSIGGTSYNEQFF; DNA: TGTGCCAGTAGTATTGGGGGGACCAGCTACAATGAGCAGTTCTTC
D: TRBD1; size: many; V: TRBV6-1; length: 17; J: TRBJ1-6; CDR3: CASRRDRVTLGNSPLHF; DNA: TGTGCCAGCAGACGGGACAGGGTAACGTTGGGTAATTCACCCCTCCACTTT
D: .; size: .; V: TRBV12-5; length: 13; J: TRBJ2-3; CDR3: CASGFHSTDTQYF; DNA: TGTGCTAGTGGTTTCCACAGTACAGATACGCAGTATTTT
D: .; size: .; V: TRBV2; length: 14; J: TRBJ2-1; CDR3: CASSDHYPDNEQFF; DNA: TGTGCCAGCAGTGATCATTACCCCGACAATGAGCAGTTCTTC
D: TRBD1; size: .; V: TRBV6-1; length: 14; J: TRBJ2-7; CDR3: CASSEWDREYEQYF; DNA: TGTGCCAGCAGTGAGTGGGACAGAGAGTACGAGCAGTACTTC
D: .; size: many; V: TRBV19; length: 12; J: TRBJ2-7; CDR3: CASSIVASEQYF; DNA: TGTGCCAGTAGTATTGTGGCTAGTGAGCAGTACTTC
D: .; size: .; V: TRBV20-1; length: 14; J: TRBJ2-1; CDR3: CSASLYSSYNEQFF; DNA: TGCAGTGCTAGTCTTTACAGCTCCTACAATGAGCAGTTCTTC
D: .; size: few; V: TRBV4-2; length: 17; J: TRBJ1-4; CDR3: CASTATGTGATNEKLFF; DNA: TGTGCCAGCACCGCTACCGGAACGGGGGCAACTAATGAAAAACTGTTTTTT
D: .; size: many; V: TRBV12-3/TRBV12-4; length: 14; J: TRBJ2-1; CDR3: CASSFTGRMIWLEF; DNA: TGTGCCAGCAGTTTCACGGGGCGGATGATCTGGCTGGAGTTC
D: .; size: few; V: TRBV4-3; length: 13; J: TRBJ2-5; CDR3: CASSQDRRETQYF; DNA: TGCGCCAGCAGCCAAGATCGAAGAGAGACCCAGTACTTC
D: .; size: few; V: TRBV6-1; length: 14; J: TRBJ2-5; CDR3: CASSERGRGETQYF; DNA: TGTGCCAGCAGTGAACGGGGGCGCGGAGAGACCCAGTACTTC
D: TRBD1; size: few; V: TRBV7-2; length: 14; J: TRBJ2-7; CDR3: CASSRDRANYEQYF; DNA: TGTGCCAGCAGCCGTGACAGGGCGAACTACGAGCAGTACTTC
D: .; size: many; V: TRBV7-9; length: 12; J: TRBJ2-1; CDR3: CASSFSAGEQFF; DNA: TGTGCCAGCAGCTTCTCGGCCGGTGAGCAGTTCTTC
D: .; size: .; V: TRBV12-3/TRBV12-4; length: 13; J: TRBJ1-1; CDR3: CASSLNRNTEAFF; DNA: TGTGCCAGCAGTCTAAACAGGAACACTGAAGCTTTCTTT
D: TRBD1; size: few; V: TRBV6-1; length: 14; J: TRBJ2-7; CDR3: CAASVGQSSYEQYF; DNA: TGTGCCGCGTCTGTGGGACAGAGCTCCTACGAGCAGTACTTC
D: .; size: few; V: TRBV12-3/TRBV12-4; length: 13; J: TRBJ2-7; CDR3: CASSHRGGYEQYF; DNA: TGTGCCAGCAGCCATAGAGGGGGCTACGAGCAGTACTTC
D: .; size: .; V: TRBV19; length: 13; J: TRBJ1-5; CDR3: CASVMDSNQPQHF; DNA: TGTGCCAGTGTTATGGATAGCAATCAGCCCCAGCATTTT
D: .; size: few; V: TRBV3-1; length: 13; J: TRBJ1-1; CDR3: CASSPRQVTEAFF; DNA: TGTGCCAGCAGCCCTCGACAGGTCACTGAAGCTTTCTTT
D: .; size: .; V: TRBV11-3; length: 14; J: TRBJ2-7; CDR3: CASSFRGADYEQYF; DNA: TGTGCCAGCAGCTTCCGGGGTGCCGACTACGAGCAGTACTTC
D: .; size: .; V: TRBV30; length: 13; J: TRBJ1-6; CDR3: CAWSSGNNSPLHF; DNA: TGTGCCTGGAGTTCAGGGAATAATTCACCCCTCCACTTT
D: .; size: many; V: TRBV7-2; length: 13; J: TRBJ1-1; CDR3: CASSYGRVTEAFF; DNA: TGTGCCAGCAGCTACGGGAGGGTCACTGAAGCTTTCTTT
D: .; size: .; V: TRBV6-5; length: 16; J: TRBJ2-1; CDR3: CASGRRPGFSYNEQFF; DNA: TGTGCCAGCGGACGGAGGCCGGGGTTCTCCTACAATGAGCAGTTCTTC
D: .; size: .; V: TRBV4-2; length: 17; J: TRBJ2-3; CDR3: CASSQDGPWSYTDTQYF; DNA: TGTGCCAGCAGCCAAGATGGTCCTTGGAGTTACACAGATACGCAGTATTTT
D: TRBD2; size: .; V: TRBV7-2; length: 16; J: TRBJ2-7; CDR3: CASSSHQREGRHEQYF; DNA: TGTGCCAGCAGCTCTCATCAGCGGGAGGGCCGCCACGAGCAGTACTTC
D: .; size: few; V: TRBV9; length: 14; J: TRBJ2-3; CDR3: CASSVEGMADTQYF; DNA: TGTGCCAGCAGCGTCGAGGGGATGGCAGATACGCAGTATTTT
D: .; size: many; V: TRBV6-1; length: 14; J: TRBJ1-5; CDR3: CASSEGAGPQPQHF; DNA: TGTGCCAGCAGTGAAGGCGCAGGGCCTCAGCCCCAGCATTTT
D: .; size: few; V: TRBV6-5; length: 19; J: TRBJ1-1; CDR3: CASSRSPATTGLGGTEAFF; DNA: TGTGCCAGCAGCCGGAGCCCCGCGACGACAGGCCTTGGGGGGACTGAAGCTTTCTTT
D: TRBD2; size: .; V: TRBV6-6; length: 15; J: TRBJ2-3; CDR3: CASSYGASGRGTQYF; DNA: TGTGCCAGCAGTTACGGGGCTAGCGGGAGAGGTACGCAGTATTTT
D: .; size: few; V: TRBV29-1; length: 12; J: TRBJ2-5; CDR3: CSSLRGGETQYF; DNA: TGCAGCTCCCTAAGGGGGGGAGAGACCCAGTACTTC
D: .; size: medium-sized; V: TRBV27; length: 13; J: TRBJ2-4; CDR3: CASSPLAKNIQYF; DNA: TGTGCCAGCAGTCCGCTAGCCAAAAACATTCAGTACTTC
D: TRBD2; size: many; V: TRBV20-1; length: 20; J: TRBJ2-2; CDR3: CSAAPFPGLAGGSNTGELFF; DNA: TGCAGTGCCGCCCCTTTTCCGGGACTAGCGGGGGGCTCGAACACCGGGGAGCTGTTTTTT
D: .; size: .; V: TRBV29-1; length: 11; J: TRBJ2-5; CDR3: CSAREQETQYF; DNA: TGCAGCGCAAGGGAACAAGAGACCCAGTACTTC
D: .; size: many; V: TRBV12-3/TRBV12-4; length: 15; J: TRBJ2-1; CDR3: CASILTLADYNEQFF; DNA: TGTGCCAGCATCCTGACTTTAGCCGACTACAATGAGCAGTTCTTC
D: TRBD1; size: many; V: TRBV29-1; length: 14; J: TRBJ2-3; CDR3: CSVEAIQGADTQYF; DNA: TGCAGCGTTGAAGCCATCCAGGGGGCAGATACGCAGTATTTT
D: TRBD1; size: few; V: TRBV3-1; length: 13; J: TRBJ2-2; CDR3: CASSQSRDSKLFF; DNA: TGTGCCAGCAGCCAAAGCCGGGACAGTAAGCTGTTTTTT
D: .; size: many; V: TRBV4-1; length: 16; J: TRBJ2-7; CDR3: CASSQELKGGTYEQYF; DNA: TGCGCCAGCAGCCAAGAGTTAAAGGGGGGGACTTACGAGCAGTACTTC
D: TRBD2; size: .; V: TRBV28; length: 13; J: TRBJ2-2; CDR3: CASRGGGPGELFF; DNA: TGTGCCAGCCGCGGGGGGGGCCCCGGGGAGCTGTTTTTT
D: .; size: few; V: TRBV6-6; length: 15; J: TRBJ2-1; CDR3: CASSYHQSSYNEQFF; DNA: TGTGCCAGCAGTTACCATCAGAGTTCCTACAATGAGCAGTTCTTC
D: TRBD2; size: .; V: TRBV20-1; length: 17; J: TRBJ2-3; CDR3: CSASLGTSGLSTDTQYF; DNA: TGCAGTGCTAGTTTGGGGACTAGCGGGTTAAGCACAGATACGCAGTATTTT
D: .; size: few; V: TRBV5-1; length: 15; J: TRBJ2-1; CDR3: CASSSDRSSYNEQFF; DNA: TGCGCCAGCAGCTCGGACAGAAGCTCCTACAATGAGCAGTTCTTC
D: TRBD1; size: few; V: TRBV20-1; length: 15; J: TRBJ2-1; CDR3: CSARDPGTASNEQFF; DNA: TGCAGTGCTAGAGACCCCGGGACAGCAAGCAATGAGCAGTTCTTC